Listed below are T cell receptor beta chains from one sample, sequenced in a study of T cell changes during pregnancy in multiple sclerosis. Profiling relied on immunoSEQ multiplex PCR, and the TCRdb table lists in-frame clones only, not all of them. The repertoire consists of about 73,000 clones, with approximately 92% occurring once and the leading ten covering less than 3.5%. Sequenced here: peripheral blood, sampled in the third trimester of pregnancy. All receptors derive from a female donor in good health, enrolled as a control in a pregnancy study. CDR3s include the opening cysteine and the closing phenylalanine or tryptophan. D genes are given only for firm matches. Some rows mark clone size as missing; the rest say once, few, many or name a class of expanded clone.

CDR3aa: CASTSFGQGNTIYF
CDR3nt: TGTGCCAGCACCTCTTTTGGACAGGGAAACACCATATATTTT
d_gene: .
v_gene: TRBV6-5
j_gene: TRBJ1-3
abundance: .

CDR3aa: CASSPRTGVKSEAFF
CDR3nt: TGCGCCAGCAGCCCCCGAACAGGGGTAAAGTCTGAAGCTTTCTTT
d_gene: TRBD1
v_gene: TRBV5-1
j_gene: TRBJ1-1
abundance: .

CDR3aa: CASSSTSGAVNEQFF
CDR3nt: TGTGCCAGCAGCTCGACTAGCGGAGCCGTCAATGAGCAGTTCTTC
d_gene: TRBD2
v_gene: TRBV7-6
j_gene: TRBJ2-1
abundance: .

CDR3aa: CASSQASGRSGANVLTF
CDR3nt: TGCGCCAGCAGCCAAGCTAGCGGGAGATCTGGGGCCAACGTCCTGACTTTC
d_gene: TRBD2
v_gene: TRBV4-1
j_gene: TRBJ2-6
abundance: .

CDR3aa: CASSQAVTSDEQYF
CDR3nt: TGCGCCAGCAGCCAGGCGGTGACTAGTGACGAGCAGTACTTC
d_gene: .
v_gene: TRBV4-3
j_gene: TRBJ2-7
abundance: .

CDR3aa: CASRGTYLAVPHDGYEQFF
CDR3nt: TGTGCCAGCAGAGGTACGTATCTAGCGGTCCCTCATGACGGCTATGAGCAGTTCTTC
d_gene: TRBD2
v_gene: TRBV27
j_gene: TRBJ2-1
abundance: .

CDR3aa: CASSSAGGQETQYF
CDR3nt: TGCGCCAGCAGCTCCGCGGGGGGTCAAGAGACCCAGTACTTC
d_gene: TRBD2
v_gene: TRBV5-1
j_gene: TRBJ2-5
abundance: .

CDR3aa: CASSGSGRNQPQHF
CDR3nt: TGTGCCAGCAGTGGTTCAGGCCGAAATCAGCCCCAGCATTTT
d_gene: .
v_gene: TRBV25-1
j_gene: TRBJ1-5
abundance: .

CDR3aa: CASSGPGDSNQPQHF
CDR3nt: TGTGCCAGTAGTGGCCCAGGGGATAGCAATCAGCCCCAGCATTTT
d_gene: .
v_gene: TRBV19
j_gene: TRBJ1-5
abundance: .

CDR3aa: CARRDRALQETQYF
CDR3nt: TGTGCCAGAAGAGACAGGGCGCTTCAAGAGACCCAGTACTTC
d_gene: TRBD1
v_gene: TRBV27
j_gene: TRBJ2-5
abundance: .

CDR3aa: CASSAGTSRSYEQYF
CDR3nt: TGTGCCAGCAGTGCTGGGACTAGCCGCTCCTACGAGCAGTACTTC
d_gene: TRBD2
v_gene: TRBV2
j_gene: TRBJ2-7
abundance: .

CDR3aa: CASSLSGANTEAFF
CDR3nt: TGTGCCAGCAGTTTATCGGGAGCGAACACTGAAGCTTTCTTT
d_gene: .
v_gene: TRBV27
j_gene: TRBJ1-1
abundance: once

CDR3aa: CASSLGTTDTQYF
CDR3nt: TGTGCCAGCAGCTTAGGTACTACAGATACGCAGTATTTT
d_gene: .
v_gene: TRBV11-2
j_gene: TRBJ2-3
abundance: .

CDR3aa: CASSQTSGIYEQYF
CDR3nt: TGCGCCAGCAGCCAAACTAGCGGGATCTACGAGCAGTACTTC
d_gene: TRBD2
v_gene: TRBV4-1
j_gene: TRBJ2-7
abundance: .